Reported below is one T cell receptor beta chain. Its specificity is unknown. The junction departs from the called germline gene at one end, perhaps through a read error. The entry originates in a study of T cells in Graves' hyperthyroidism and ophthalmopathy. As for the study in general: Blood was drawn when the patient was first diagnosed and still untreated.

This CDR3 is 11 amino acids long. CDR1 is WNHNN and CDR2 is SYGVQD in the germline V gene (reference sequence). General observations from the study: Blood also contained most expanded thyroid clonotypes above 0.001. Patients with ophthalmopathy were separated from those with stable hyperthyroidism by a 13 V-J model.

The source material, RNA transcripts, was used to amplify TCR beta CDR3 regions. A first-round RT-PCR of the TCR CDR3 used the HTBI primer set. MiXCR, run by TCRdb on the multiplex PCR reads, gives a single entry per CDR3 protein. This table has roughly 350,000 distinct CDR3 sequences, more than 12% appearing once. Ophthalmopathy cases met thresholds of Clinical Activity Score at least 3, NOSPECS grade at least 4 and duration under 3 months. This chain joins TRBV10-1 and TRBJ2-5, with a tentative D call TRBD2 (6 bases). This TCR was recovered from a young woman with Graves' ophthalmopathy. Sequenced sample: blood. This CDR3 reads CASGDGGTQYF. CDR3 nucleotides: TGCGCCAGCGGTGACGGGGGGACCCAGTACTTC.